A selection of T cell receptor beta chains follows, all from one sample in a study of control samples from healthy donors and cancer patients. The table came from immunoSEQ multiplex PCR; TCRdb's copy has only in-frame clones and leaves some out. The sample has about 95,000 clones; around four fifths are singletons. Sequenced: blood. The origin of the receptors is a man aged 25-45 years in good health. The CDR3 runs from the conserved cysteine through the conserved F or W. Each record gives: CDR3 protein, CDR3 DNA, V gene, clone size, J gene, D gene. The D gene is left open where the match is weak. Not every row has a clone size; where given, it reads once, few, many or a size class.

CASSRDRGSPLHF,TGTGCCAGTAGCCGGGACAGGGGGTCACCCCTCCACTTT,TRBV19,once,TRBJ1-6,TRBD1
CASTLDPRGNTEAFF,TGCGCCAGCACCCTGGACCCGAGGGGGAACACTGAAGCTTTCTTT,TRBV5-1,NA,TRBJ1-1,NA
CASSQDDRTQETQYF,TGTGCCAGCAGCCAAGATGACAGGACGCAAGAGACCCAGTACTTC,TRBV14,NA,TRBJ2-5,NA
CASSRSGGNTYEQYF,TGTGCCAGCAGCCGTAGCGGGGGTAATACCTACGAGCAGTACTTC,TRBV7-9,NA,TRBJ2-7,TRBD2
CASSPLPGQGFWEQYF,TGTGCCAGCAGCCCTCTTCCCGGACAGGGTTTCTGGGAGCAGTACTTC,TRBV3-1/TRBV3-2,NA,TRBJ2-7,TRBD1
CASSQSPTGRGVSPLHF,TGCGCCAGCAGTCAATCCCCGACAGGGCGAGGAGTTTCACCCCTCCACTTT,TRBV23-1,NA,TRBJ1-6,TRBD1
CASSLYGVETQYF,TGTGCCAGCAGCTTGTATGGGGTGGAGACCCAGTACTTC,TRBV5-5,NA,TRBJ2-5,NA
CASSEAGQGTQYEQYF,TGTGCCAGCAGTGAAGCGGGACAGGGGACGCAGTACGAGCAGTACTTC,TRBV2,NA,TRBJ2-7,TRBD1
CASSFTPGTNYGYTF,TGTGCCAGCAGCTTCACCCCCGGGACTAACTATGGCTACACCTTC,TRBV3-1/TRBV3-2,NA,TRBJ1-2,NA
CASSLTPYNEQFF,TGTGCCAGCAGCTTAACCCCCTACAATGAGCAGTTCTTC,TRBV11-2,NA,TRBJ2-1,NA
CASSSVFLREQYF,TGTGCCAGCAGCTCCGTTTTTCTTAGGGAGCAGTACTTC,TRBV5-4,NA,TRBJ2-7,NA
CASSPWAVGIQYF,TGTGCCAGCAGTCCCTGGGCCGTGGGCATTCAGTACTTC,TRBV12-3/TRBV12-4,NA,TRBJ2-4,NA
CASRGAGAQNYGYTF,TGTGCCAGCAGAGGCGCAGGGGCGCAGAACTATGGCTACACCTTC,TRBV28,NA,TRBJ1-2,NA
CASSLYSNQPQHF,TGTGCCAGCAGCCTCTATAGCAATCAGCCCCAGCATTTT,TRBV5-5,NA,TRBJ1-5,NA